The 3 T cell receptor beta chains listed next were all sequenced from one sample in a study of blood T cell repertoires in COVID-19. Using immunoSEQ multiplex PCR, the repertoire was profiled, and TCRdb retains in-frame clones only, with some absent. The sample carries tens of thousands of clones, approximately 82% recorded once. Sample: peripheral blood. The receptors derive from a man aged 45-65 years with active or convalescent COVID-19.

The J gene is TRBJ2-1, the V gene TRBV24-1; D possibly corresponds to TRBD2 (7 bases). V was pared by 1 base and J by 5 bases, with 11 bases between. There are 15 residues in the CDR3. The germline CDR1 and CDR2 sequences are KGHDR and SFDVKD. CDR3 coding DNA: TGTGCCACCAGTGATTTAGAGGGGGGGCACAATGAGCAGTTCTTC. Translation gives CATSDLEGGHNEQFF.

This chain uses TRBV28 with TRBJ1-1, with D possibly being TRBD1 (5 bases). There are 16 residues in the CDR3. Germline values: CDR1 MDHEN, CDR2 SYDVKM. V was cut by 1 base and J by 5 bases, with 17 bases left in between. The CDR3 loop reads CASSLSLQALGTEAFF. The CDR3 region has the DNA TGTGCCAGCAGTTTATCCCTACAGGCTTTAGGGACTGAAGCTTTCTTT.

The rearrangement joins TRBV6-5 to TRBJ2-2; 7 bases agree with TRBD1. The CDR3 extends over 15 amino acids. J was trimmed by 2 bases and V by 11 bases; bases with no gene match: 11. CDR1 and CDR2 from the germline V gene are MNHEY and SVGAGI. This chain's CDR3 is CAVSRGQPNTGELFF. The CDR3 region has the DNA TGTGCCGTATCACGGGGACAGCCTAACACCGGGGAGCTGTTTTTT.